The next 11 T cell receptor beta chains were all read from a single sample in a study of cytomegalovirus exposure and HLA in healthy donors. Primers included in the PCR were 60 Vbeta and 13 Jbeta primers. Here immunoSEQ multiplex PCR was the method, and the copy in TCRdb shows in-frame clones only, minus some. The sample has 110,000 to 150,000 clones; around 78% are singletons. The sequenced material came from PBMCs. These TCRs come from a woman younger than 30 in good health and CMV-seropositive.

This chain uses TRBV18 with TRBJ2-3; D is uncertain. V shed 3 bases and J shed 0 bases, with 13 bases lying between them. CDR3 size: 16 residues. Per the germline V gene, CDR1 is KGHSH and CDR2 is LQKENI. In DNA, the CDR3 is TGTGCCAGCTCACCCTTGATCCAACTTAGCACAGATACGCAGTATTTT. This translates into CASSPLIQLSTDTQYF.

The J gene is TRBJ2-5, the V gene TRBV6-5, with 9 bases fitting TRBD2. With V trimmed by 6 bases and J by 7 bases, 6 bases remained unmatched. The CDR3 loop spans 13 amino acids. Germline CDR1 reads MNHEY; CDR2 reads SVGAGI. The CDR3 region is CASRVAGAATQYF. The CDR3 DNA reads TGTGCCAGCAGAGTAGCGGGGGCCGCGACCCAGTACTTC.

The chain carries TRBV28 and TRBJ2-1; TRBD1 matches 8 bases. V shed 8 bases and J 4 bases; nucleotides not matched to a gene: 13. From germline, CDR1 is MDHEN and CDR2 SYDVKM. The CDR3 covers 16 residues. CDR3 DNA sequence: TGTGCCAGCGGAAGGGTCGACAGGGGCCGATACAATGAGCAGTTCTTC. Amino acids: CASGRVDRGRYNEQFF.

The chain joins TRBV7-6 to TRBJ2-5; TRBD2 matches at 10 bases. The CDR3 spans 18 residues. The germline V gene has CDR1 SGHVS and CDR2 FNYEAQ. Trimming removed 1 base from V and 0 bases from J; junction bases left unmatched: 8. The DNA for the CDR3 is TGTGCCAGCAGCTTAGTCGCTAGCGGGGGCTGGAACCAAGAGACCCAGTACTTC. Amino acid sequence: CASSLVASGGWNQETQYF.

This clone has more than one count but fewer than ten. The chain joins TRBV19 to TRBJ1-2; TRBD1 aligns across 7 bases. Trimming removed 6 bases from V and 2 bases from J; junction bases left unmatched: 9. The CDR3 runs to 15 residues. Looked up from germline, CDR1 is LNHDA and CDR2 is SQIVND (reference sequence). In nucleotides, the CDR3 is TGTGCCAGTAGATCTCGATCGACAGGGAACTATGGCTACACCTTC. This codes for CASRSRSTGNYGYTF. The full variable domain, its missing parts supplied by reference TRBV19 and TRBJ1-2, is DGGITQSPKYLFRKEGQNVTLSCEQNLNHDAMYWYRQDPGQGLRLIYYSQIVNDFQKGDIAEGYSVSREKKESFPLTVTSAQKNPTAFYLCASRSRSTGNYGYTFGSGTRLTVV.

The V and J genes are TRBV2 and TRBJ1-4; 7 positions agree with TRBD1. The V gene end was trimmed by 4 bases and the J gene end by 5 bases; junction bases not matched to a gene: 4. Germline V CDR1 and CDR2: SNHLY, FYNNEI. CDR3 length: 14 residues. Written as DNA, the CDR3 is TGTGCCAGCAGTGTGGGACAGAAGAATGAAAAACTGTTTTTT. Residues: CASSVGQKNEKLFF. Drawing the rest from reference TRBV2 and TRBJ1-4, the complete variable domain is EPEVTQTPSHQVTQMGQEVILRCVPISNHLYFYWYRQILGQKVEFLVSFYNNEISEKSEIFDDQFSVERPDGSNFTLKIRSTKLEDSAMYFCASSVGQKNEKLFFGSGTQLSVL.

The chain uses TRBV7-9 and TRBJ2-3; 9 nucleotides match TRBD1. V was clipped by 5 bases and J by 4 bases; unmatched bases: 10. This CDR3 region has 16 residues. Per germline, CDR1 SEHNR and CDR2 FQNEAQ (reference sequence). The CDR3 here is CASSPSRTGVADTQYF. CDR3 nucleotides: TGTGCCAGCAGCCCCTCCCGGACAGGGGTAGCAGATACGCAGTATTTT.

The gene calls are TRBV7-2 and TRBJ1-2; D is perhaps TRBD1 (5 bases). The CDR3 length is 14 residues. Trimming cost V 5 bases and J 5 bases, with 15 bases left between them. Germline V gene data show CDR1 as SGHTA and CDR2 as FQGNSA. CDR3 residues: CASSLPGLPYGYTF. The CDR3, as DNA: TGTGCCAGCAGCCTACCGGGACTGCCTTATGGCTACACCTTC.

The rearrangement joins TRBV25-1 to TRBJ2-7, with TRBD1 identical over 11 bases. The V and J ends lost 8 bases and 4 bases, in that order; junction bases with no gene match: 4. CDR3 length: 13 residues. From germline, CDR1 is MGHDK and CDR2 SYGVNS. DNA of the CDR3: TGTGCCAGCGGACAGGGGGCGCTTTACGAGCAGTACTTC. This encodes CASGQGALYEQYF.

In this sample, this clone turned up a few times. The chain carries TRBV14 and TRBJ2-7; TRBD2 might be the D (6 bases). Germline CDR1 is SGHDN and CDR2 is FVKESK. This CDR3 is 13 amino acids long. V was pared by 7 bases and J by 6 bases, with 16 bases between. CDR3 region: CASKYQGGGEQYF. DNA for the CDR3: TGTGCCAGCAAATACCAGGGAGGTGGCGAGCAGTACTTC.

The chain links TRBV29-1 to TRBJ2-5; 10 nucleotides agree with TRBD1. Trimming removed 7 bases from V and 5 bases from J; junction bases left unmatched: 10. The length of the CDR3 is 14 residues. Germline lookup yields CDR1 SQVTM and CDR2 ANQGSEA. The CDR3: CSAGDRGRSETQYF. CDR3 nucleotide sequence: TGCAGCGCTGGGGACAGGGGACGAAGCGAGACCCAGTACTTC.